A single sample gave rise to the 29 T cell receptor beta chains below, sequenced in a study of preoperative IRX-2 immunotherapy in early breast cancer. Profiling relied on immunoSEQ multiplex PCR, and the TCRdb table lists in-frame clones only, not all of them. The sample yields 40,000 or so clones, about 94% seen once. The treatment denotes: preoperative locoregional IRX-2 cytokine immunotherapy. Here the sequenced sample was tumor tissue, taken after IRX-2 immunotherapy. The receptors were sampled from a human donor with breast cancer.

Here the CDR3 reads CASSLGSGTGTHEQFF. The CDR3 region has the DNA TGTGCCAGCAGCTTAGGGTCCGGGACAGGGACACATGAGCAGTTCTTC. The chain recombines TRBV7-2 with TRBJ2-1; 9 positions agree with TRBD1. The CDR3 spans 16 residues. Germline CDR1 and CDR2: SGHTA and FQGNSA. The V gene end was trimmed by 1 base and the J gene end by 8 bases; junction bases not matched to a gene: 9.

This chain links TRBV7-2 with TRBJ2-7; 8 nucleotides line up with TRBD1. The V and J ends lost 5 bases and 4 bases, in that order; junction bases with no gene match: 4. In germline, CDR1 is SGHTA, CDR2 FQGNSA. CDR3 length: 13 residues. The CDR3: CASSRRTGYEQYF. The DNA for the CDR3 is TGTGCCAGCAGCCGGCGGACAGGGTACGAGCAGTACTTC.

The CDR3 sequence is CASSLAGGSNEQYF. The CDR3, as DNA: TGTGCCAGCAGTTTGGCGGGGGGTAGCAACGAGCAGTACTTC. The genes are TRBV28 and TRBJ2-7, with 8 bases that match TRBD2. The CDR3 is made up of 14 amino acids. Losses at the gene ends were 3 bases for V and 5 bases for J; bases not matched to a gene: 6. CDR1 MDHEN and CDR2 SYDVKM come from the germline V gene.

The chain's CDR3 is CASSATGGEETQYF. CDR3 in DNA: TGTGCCAGCAGCGCGACAGGGGGCGAGGAGACCCAGTACTTC. The genes are TRBV7-3 and TRBJ2-5; 10 bases map to TRBD1. CDR1 is SGHTA, CDR2 FQGTGA, per germline. Germline trimming cut 5 bases from V and 5 bases from J; bases unmatched to any gene: 5. The CDR3 spans 14 residues.

The chain employs TRBV28 and TRBJ2-1; 8 bases fit TRBD2. CDR1 is MDHEN, CDR2 SYDVKM, per germline. There are 15 residues in the CDR3. With V trimmed by 4 bases and J by 5 bases, 7 bases remained unmatched. The CDR3 DNA sequence: TGTGCCAGCAGTTCTCCTTATAGCGGGGACAATGAGCAGTTCTTC. The encoded protein is CASSSPYSGDNEQFF.

The V call is TRBV5-4, the J call TRBJ1-3; D is unresolved. Germline CDR1 is SGHNT and CDR2 is YYREEE (reference sequence). The CDR3 is 19 residues long. The V gene lost 0 bases and the J gene lost 7 bases, with 26 bases spanning the gap. The CDR3: CASSLEAGRRTLGTNTIYF. The CDR3 region has the DNA TGTGCCAGCAGCTTGGAGGCCGGGAGGCGTACCTTAGGAACTAACACCATATATTTT.

The chain joins TRBV18 to TRBJ2-7; 10 bases are shared with TRBD1. Germline V gives CDR1 KGHSH, CDR2 LQKENI. This CDR3 spans 14 amino acids. V trimming: 4 bases; J trimming: 6 bases; junction bases outside the gene matches: 6. CDR3 region: CASSRGQGGREQYF. Here the CDR3 DNA reads TGTGCCAGCTCACGAGGACAGGGGGGGCGCGAGCAGTACTTC.

The chain employs TRBV4-2 and TRBJ2-3; either TRBD1 or TRBD2 may supply D (7 bases each). The CDR3 extends over 18 amino acids. V lost 0 bases and J 1 base, leaving 17 bases between the germline ends. CDR1 is LGHNA, CDR2 YNFKEQ, per germline. The CDR3 DNA reads as TGTGCCAGCAGCCAAGATGGGAGGGGGCCGGGGGGCACAGATACGCAGTATTTT. Its protein product is CASSQDGRGPGGTDTQYF.

V usage is TRBV19 and J usage is TRBJ2-5; no firm D call. The CDR3 has 13 residues. Trimming left V 4 bases short and J 5 bases short, with 11 bases between. Germline CDR1 is LNHDA and CDR2 is SQIVND (reference sequence). CDR3 DNA: TGTGCCAGTAGTACTCATCTTCTGGAGACCCAGTACTTC. It is translated as CASSTHLLETQYF. Drawing the rest from reference TRBV19 and TRBJ2-5, the complete variable domain is DGGITQSPKYLFRKEGQNVTLSCEQNLNHDAMYWYRQDPGQGLRLIYYSQIVNDFQKGDIAEGYSVSREKKESFPLTVTSAQKNPTAFYLCASSTHLLETQYFGPGTRLLVL.

The chain uses TRBV27 and TRBJ2-5; perhaps TRBD2 as D (7 bases). The ends were cut back, 5 bases at V and 5 bases at J, with 15 bases in the middle. The CDR3 extends over 14 amino acids. Germline CDR1 MNHEY, CDR2 SMNVEV (reference sequence). The CDR3 DNA reads TGTGCCAGCAGTAAACTCAGGGGAGGGGAGACCCAGTACTTC. This encodes CASSKLRGGETQYF.

The V gene is TRBV9, the J gene TRBJ2-5; D might be TRBD2 (5 bases). The germline V gene encodes CDR1 SGDLS and CDR2 YYNGEE. The CDR3 has 15 residues. V shed 0 bases and J shed 5 bases, with 14 bases lying between them. CDR3 region: CASSVATHPGETQYF. CDR3 nucleotide sequence: TGTGCCAGCAGCGTAGCTACCCACCCGGGGGAGACCCAGTACTTC.

This rearrangement joins TRBV10-3 to TRBJ1-4; TRBD1 matches at 8 bases. CDR3 length equals 15 residues. With 3 bases clipped from V and 5 bases from J, the junction kept 5 bases outside the gene matches. Germline loops: CDR1 ENHRY, CDR2 SYGVKD. In DNA form, the CDR3 reads TGTGCCATCAGTGACTCTCAGGGGGCGAATGAAAAACTGTTTTTT. Its protein product is CAISDSQGANEKLFF.

The chain carries TRBV7-9 and TRBJ2-5; D call uncertain. Germline loops: CDR1 SEHNR, CDR2 FQNEAQ (reference sequence). The CDR3 contains 15 residues. Trimming pared 1 base from V and 0 bases from J, leaving 9 bases between. The chain's CDR3 is CASSLVLLYQETQYF. Written as DNA, the CDR3 is TGTGCCAGCAGCTTAGTACTCCTGTACCAAGAGACCCAGTACTTC. The complete variable domain, with remaining parts taken from reference TRBV7-9 and TRBJ2-5, reads DTGVSQNPRHKITKRGQNVTFRCDPISEHNRLYWYRQTLGQGPEFLTYFQNEAQLEKSRLLSDRFSAERPKGSFSTLEIQRTEQGDSAMYLCASSLVLLYQETQYFGPGTRLLVL.

This chain connects TRBV7-9 to TRBJ2-5, with TRBD1 identical over 7 bases. The trim removed 5 bases at V and 4 bases at J, leaving 4 bases unmatched. Germline lookup yields CDR1 SEHNR and CDR2 FQNEAQ (reference sequence). This CDR3 has 13 amino acids. The CDR3 DNA reads as TGTGCCAGCAGCCCACAGGGGATAGAGACCCAGTACTTC. It translates to CASSPQGIETQYF.

The DNA for the CDR3 is TGTGCCATCAGTGAGGGACAGCAAGAGACCCAGTACTTC. Protein: CAISEGQQETQYF. The chain carries TRBV10-3 and TRBJ2-5, with D possibly matching TRBD1 (6 bases). Germline assignment: CDR1 ENHRY and CDR2 SYGVKD. V lost 2 bases to trimming and J lost 2 bases, with 6 bases between them. The CDR3 contains 13 residues.

J is TRBJ2-5 and V is TRBV5-6; 12 nucleotides match TRBD2. The J call is doubtful: the DNA matches TRBJ2-7 better. This CDR3 is built from 15 residues. Germline V gene lookup returns CDR1 SGHDT and CDR2 YYEEEE. The CDR3 bases are TGTGCCAGCAGCCGATCGCTAGCGGGGGGGCTCGAGCAGTACTTC. Protein product: CASSRSLAGGLEQYF.

V and J are TRBV4-1 and TRBJ2-7; 13 nucleotides align to TRBD2. Germline CDR1 reads MGHRA; CDR2 reads YSYEKL. The CDR3 contains 16 residues. V trimming: 4 bases; J trimming: 3 bases; junction bases outside the gene matches: 6. The CDR3 spells CASSLPGLAGVYEQYF. The CDR3 nucleotides read TGCGCCAGCAGCCTTCCCGGACTAGCGGGAGTCTACGAGCAGTACTTC.

The chain employs TRBV5-6 and TRBJ2-7, with TRBD1 matching 10 bases. CDR1 is SGHDT and CDR2 is YYEEEE in the germline V gene. J gave up 5 bases and V 4 bases, and 9 bases lay outside the gene matches. The CDR3 is 15 residues long. In DNA, the CDR3 is TGTGCCAGCAGCAACCCGGACAGGGGGAAAAACGAGCAGTACTTC. This gives the protein CASSNPDRGKNEQYF.

The V gene is TRBV7-9, the J gene TRBJ2-3; D is ambiguous. Trimming removed 4 bases from V and 0 bases from J, with 2 bases in between. The germline CDR1 and CDR2 sequences are SEHNR and FQNEAQ (reference sequence). CDR3 size: 12 residues. The CDR3 is CASSSSTDTQYF. In nucleotides, the CDR3 is TGTGCCAGCAGCTCTAGCACAGATACGCAGTATTTT.

The chain recombines TRBV7-9 with TRBJ1-3, with D possibly matching TRBD1 (5 bases). Per the germline V gene, CDR1 is SEHNR and CDR2 is FQNEAQ (reference sequence). This CDR3 has 19 residues. V was shortened by 2 bases and J by 0 bases, with 20 bases between the two germline ends. CDR3 DNA sequence: TGTGCCAGCAGCTTACGGGGCGGGGCGACATACCGCTCTGGAAACACCATATATTTT. The encoded protein is CASSLRGGATYRSGNTIYF.

V gene TRBV11-2 combines with J gene TRBJ2-1; TRBD2 aligns across 12 bases. Germline trimming cut 5 bases from V and 2 bases from J; bases unmatched to any gene: 4. The germline CDR1 and CDR2 sequences are SGHAT and FQNNGV. CDR3 length: 16 amino acids. The CDR3 DNA follows: TGTGCCAGCAGCAAACGGACTAGCGGGGCCTACAATGAGCAGTTCTTC. Amino acids: CASSKRTSGAYNEQFF. The full variable domain, with the rest looked up from reference TRBV11-2 and TRBJ2-1, is EAGVAQSPRYKIIEKRQSVAFWCNPISGHATLYWYQQILGQGPKLLIQFQNNGVVDDSQLPKDRFSAERLKGVDSTLKIQPAKLEDSAVYLCASSKRTSGAYNEQFFGPGTRLTVL.

V and J are TRBV4-2 and TRBJ2-5; TRBD2 agrees at 7 bases. The ends lost 1 base at V and 1 base at J; junction bases unmatched: 6. CDR1 and CDR2 (germline): LGHNA, YNFKEQ. The CDR3 has 16 amino acids. CDR3: CASSQVTGGGQETQYF. DNA of the CDR3: TGTGCCAGCAGCCAAGTAACGGGAGGAGGCCAAGAGACCCAGTACTTC.

The CDR3 region is CASSLVGTALGTQYF. The CDR3 region has the DNA TGTGCCAGCAGCTTAGTAGGGACAGCCCTTGGGACCCAGTACTTC. The chain recombines TRBV7-6 with TRBJ2-5; TRBD1 aligns across 7 bases. V lost 1 base and J lost 7; bases outside the gene matches: 9. This CDR3 is 15 amino acids long. The V gene's germline CDR1 is SGHVS and CDR2 FNYEAQ.

J is TRBJ1-1 and V is TRBV27; no definite D call. This CDR3 spans 14 amino acids. V was trimmed by 0 bases and J by 4 bases, leaving 9 bases between them. CDR1 and CDR2 from the germline V gene are MNHEY and SMNVEV (reference sequence). The CDR3 region is CASSLSIRGTEAFF. DNA for the CDR3: TGTGCCAGCAGTTTATCTATTCGGGGCACTGAAGCTTTCTTT.

The chain employs TRBV6-1 and TRBJ2-1; possibly TRBD1 or TRBD2 for D (5 bases each). Looked up from germline, CDR1 is MNHNS and CDR2 is SASEGT. This CDR3 contains 17 residues. V lost 0 bases and J lost 4, with 16 bases in between. This CDR3 is CASSEARWGFSYNEQFF. CDR3 in DNA: TGTGCCAGCAGTGAAGCAAGGTGGGGGTTCTCGTACAATGAGCAGTTCTTC.

The chain carries TRBV5-4 and TRBJ2-6; weak D call: TRBD1 (6 bases). Germline CDR1 SGHNT, CDR2 YYREEE (reference sequence). Trimming pared 0 bases from V and 2 bases from J, leaving 12 bases between. The CDR3 runs to 17 residues. This chain's CDR3 is CASSLGPGATGANVLTF. DNA for the CDR3: TGTGCCAGCAGCTTGGGGCCAGGGGCAACTGGGGCCAACGTCCTGACTTTC.

The chain recombines TRBV7-9 with TRBJ1-1; 7 nucleotides line up with TRBD1. With 6 bases clipped from V and 1 base from J, the junction kept 11 bases outside the gene matches. This CDR3 comprises 16 residues. From germline, CDR1 is SEHNR and CDR2 FQNEAQ (reference sequence). The CDR3 loop reads CASRERGRGTNTEAFF. The CDR3 region has the DNA TGTGCCAGCAGGGAGAGGGGGCGGGGTACGAACACTGAAGCTTTCTTT. The full variable domain, its missing parts supplied by reference TRBV7-9 and TRBJ1-1, is DTGVSQNPRHKITKRGQNVTFRCDPISEHNRLYWYRQTLGQGPEFLTYFQNEAQLEKSRLLSDRFSAERPKGSFSTLEIQRTEQGDSAMYLCASRERGRGTNTEAFFGQGTRLTVV.

This chain joins TRBV27 and TRBJ2-7, with 7 bases identical to TRBD1. The CDR3 has 17 residues. V was clipped by 5 bases and J by 4 bases; unmatched bases: 17. Germline assignment: CDR1 MNHEY and CDR2 SMNVEV (reference sequence). The CDR3 DNA sequence: TGTGCCAGCAGTCTTGAAGCCGGGACAGCCTCGGGGTACGAGCAGTACTTC. It specifies CASSLEAGTASGYEQYF.

This clone showed up just a few times. The genes are TRBV7-9 and TRBJ2-7, with 7 bases lining up with TRBD2. After removal of 7 bases from V and 3 bases from J, the junction contained 15 bases not matched to a gene. Per the germline V gene, CDR1 is SEHNR and CDR2 is FQNEAQ (reference sequence). The CDR3 is 16 amino acids. CDR3 sequence reads: CASTPGHREGYYEQYF. The CDR3, as DNA: TGTGCCAGCACCCCGGGTCATAGGGAGGGGTACTACGAGCAGTACTTC.